This is a list of T cell receptor beta chains from one sample in a study of T cells in Graves' hyperthyroidism and ophthalmopathy. TCRdb re-analysed the multiplex PCR reads in MiXCR, keeping a single row per CDR3 protein. The sample has about 350,000 distinct CDR3 sequences, roughly 15% seen once. Sequencing input: blood. All receptors derive from a woman aged 25-40 years with Graves' hyperthyroidism that later progressed to Graves' ophthalmopathy. Both conserved end residues are part of each CDR3. A D gene is named only where the DNA matches it firmly. Clone sizes are given selectively: once, few, many, or a class where the clone is expanded.

NA	12	TRBV3-1	TRBJ1-4	many	TGTGCCAGCAGCCTCAATAGTGAAAAACTGTTTTTT	CASSLNSEKLFF
NA	14	TRBV2	TRBJ1-3	many	TGTGCCAGCGCAGGGGAGATCGCCGGAAACACCATATATTTT	CASAGEIAGNTIYF
TRBD1	16	TRBV12-3/TRBV12-4	TRBJ2-2	many	TGTGCCAGCAGTCCCCTGGGGACAGCAGGGACCGGGGAGCTGTTTTTT	CASSPLGTAGTGELFF
TRBD2	17	TRBV9	TRBJ2-1	few	TGTGCCAGCAGCGTGGTTGGACTAGCGGGGGATTACAATGAGCAGTTCTTC	CASSVVGLAGDYNEQFF
NA	14	TRBV2	TRBJ2-4	many	TGTGCCAGCCGAGGGGTTTTAGTCAAAAACATTCAGTACTTC	CASRGVLVKNIQYF
NA	14	TRBV19	TRBJ1-1	few	TGTGCCAGTAGTATAACAGGGATGAACACTGAAGCTTTCTTT	CASSITGMNTEAFF
TRBD1	17	TRBV10-3	TRBJ2-7	NA	TGTGCCATCAGTGAGACGTCCAGGGGGCTTGCTACCTACGAGCAGTACTTC	CAISETSRGLATYEQYF
TRBD1	14	TRBV19	TRBJ1-1	many	TGTGCCAGTAGTATAGGACAGGGGAACACTGAAGCTTTCTTT	CASSIGQGNTEAFF
NA	15	TRBV7-9	TRBJ2-7	many	TGTGCCAGCAGCTTATCAGCAGGGAGCTCCTACGAGCAGTACTTC	CASSLSAGSSYEQYF
NA	18	TRBV11-2	TRBJ1-3	NA	TGTGCCAGCAGCTTAGTAGGCGGCAGGGGATTTCCTGGAAACACCATATATTTT	CASSLVGGRGFPGNTIYF
TRBD1	12	TRBV2	TRBJ1-1	many	TGTGCCAGCAGCGAGACAGGGGGTGAAGCTTTCTTT	CASSETGGEAFF
TRBD1	15	TRBV5-1	TRBJ2-7	many	TGCGCCAGCAGCTATGAGACAGGGGGCTTCTACGAGCAGTACTTC	CASSYETGGFYEQYF
NA	16	TRBV30	TRBJ2-7	many	TGTGCCTGGAAAAATAGGGCCGGGACGAGCTCCTACGAGCAGTACTTC	CAWKNRAGTSSYEQYF
TRBD1	15	TRBV3-1	TRBJ1-1	once	TGTGCCAGCAGCCAACTTTCCGGGACAGGGCTTCAAGCTTTCTTT	CASSQLSGTGLQAFF
NA	14	TRBV12-3/TRBV12-4	TRBJ2-2	many	TGTGCCAGCAGTCGACAGACGAACACCGGGGAGCTGTTTTTT	CASSRQTNTGELFF
NA	11	TRBV2	TRBJ2-7	NA	TGTGCCAGCAGTGTCAGATACGAGCAGTACTTC	CASSVRYEQYF
TRBD2	17	TRBV29-1	TRBJ2-3	few	TGCAGCGTTGAAGATTGGCTAGCGGGGTTTCAGGCAGATACGCAGTATTTT	CSVEDWLAGFQADTQYF
NA	15	TRBV12-3/TRBV12-4	TRBJ2-3	few	TGTGCCAGCAGTTTAAGGACTATCGACAGTCATACGCAGTATTTT	CASSLRTIDSHTQYF
NA	15	TRBV2	TRBJ2-5	many	TGTGCCAGCACATTTATGTTGGGTTACCAAGAGACCCAGTACTTC	CASTFMLGYQETQYF
NA	15	TRBV19	TRBJ2-5	NA	TGTGCCAGTAGTATACGTGGCAGGACACAAGAGACCCAGTACTTC	CASSIRGRTQETQYF
TRBD1	14	TRBV25-1	TRBJ2-1	many	TGTGCCAGCAGTGCGGGACAGGGGGCAGTAGAGCAGTTCTTC	CASSAGQGAVEQFF
TRBD1	19	TRBV12-3/TRBV12-4	TRBJ1-5	many	TGTGCCAGCAGTTTCCGACCATGGGGACAGAGTTATAGCAATCAGCCCCAGCATTTT	CASSFRPWGQSYSNQPQHF
NA	13	TRBV11-2	TRBJ1-1	many	TGTGCCAGCGGAAGGGCGTCAGACACTGAAGCTTTCTTT	CASGRASDTEAFF
NA	15	TRBV6-1	TRBJ1-5	NA	TGTGCCAGCAGTGAATTTTGGGGCGTCAATCAGCCCCAGCATTTT	CASSEFWGVNQPQHF
NA	15	TRBV6-5	TRBJ1-1	many	TGTGCCAGCAGTTACTCTTGGGACAAAAACACTGAAGCTTTCTTT	CASSYSWDKNTEAFF
NA	15	TRBV9	TRBJ2-5	NA	TGTGCCAGCACCCCCAAGAGTGGGCCCCAAGAGACCCAGTACTTC	CASTPKSGPQETQYF
TRBD1	15	TRBV4-1	TRBJ1-6	many	TGCGCCAGCAGCCAAGCCGGGACAGCCGTCTCACCCCTCCACTTT	CASSQAGTAVSPLHF
NA	14	TRBV6-1	TRBJ2-3	many	TGTGCCAGCAAGGAGGTGGGAGCGGCAGATACGCAGTATTTT	CASKEVGAADTQYF
TRBD2	18	TRBV30	TRBJ2-2	NA	TGTGCCTGGGGACCGCCCCTCTCAGGTGCGGGGGGAATCGGGGAGCTGTTTTTT	CAWGPPLSGAGGIGELFF
NA	16	TRBV24-1	TRBJ1-5	many	TGTGCCACCAGTGATTTAGGGCGCGAAGACAATCAGCCCCAGCATTTT	CATSDLGREDNQPQHF
NA	14	TRBV20-1	TRBJ2-1	few	TGCAGTGCTAGAAGGATGGGCTCCTACAATGAGCAGTTCTTC	CSARRMGSYNEQFF
NA	13	TRBV29-1	TRBJ1-2	few	TGCAGCGTGAATCTGCCCCGGAAGTATGGCTACACCTTC	CSVNLPRKYGYTF
NA	15	TRBV11-2	TRBJ2-3	NA	TGTGCCAGCAGCTTCAGGAGGGGGGATCGAGATACGCAGTATTTT	CASSFRRGDRDTQYF
TRBD2	15	TRBV27	TRBJ2-5	many	TGTGCCAGCACATCCTCGCCTAGCGGGCAAGAGACCCAGTACTTC	CASTSSPSGQETQYF
NA	14	TRBV27	TRBJ1-6	many	TGTGCCAGCAGTTCCAGGGTCCTGGGGTCACCCCTCCACTTT	CASSSRVLGSPLHF
NA	15	TRBV28	TRBJ2-7	NA	TGTGCCCGCAGCTCGCCCCTTAGGGCGGCATACGAGCAGTACTTC	CARSSPLRAAYEQYF
NA	13	TRBV4-1	TRBJ1-6	NA	TGCGCCAGCAGCCAAGAATCGTACGGGACCCTCCACTTT	CASSQESYGTLHF
TRBD1	13	TRBV7-2	TRBJ1-2	many	TGTGCCAGCAGCAAACAGGGGGCGGCCGGCTACACCTTC	CASSKQGAAGYTF
NA	14	TRBV20-1	TRBJ2-1	many	TGCAGTGCTAGCTCAACACGACTAGGTCAGGAGCAGTTCTTC	CSASSTRLGQEQFF
TRBD2	16	TRBV4-1	TRBJ2-7	many	TGCGCCAGCAGCGACGACGGGAGGCCTTCCTCCTACGAGCAGTACTTC	CASSDDGRPSSYEQYF